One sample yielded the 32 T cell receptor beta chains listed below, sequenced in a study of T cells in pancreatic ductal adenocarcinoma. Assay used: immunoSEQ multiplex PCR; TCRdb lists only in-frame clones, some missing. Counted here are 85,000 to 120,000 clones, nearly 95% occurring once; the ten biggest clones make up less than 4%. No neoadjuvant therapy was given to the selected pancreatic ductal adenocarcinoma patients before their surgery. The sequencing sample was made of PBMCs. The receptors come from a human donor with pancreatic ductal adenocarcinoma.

The CDR3 coding sequence is TGTGCCAGCACCAAGAGAGCGGGCCTCACCTACGAGCAGTACTTC. This encodes CASTKRAGLTYEQYF. This chain connects TRBV28 to TRBJ2-7, with D possibly being TRBD2 (6 bases). This CDR3 spans 15 amino acids. CDR1 is MDHEN and CDR2 is SYDVKM in the germline V gene. V was cut by 7 bases and J by 2 bases, with 18 bases left in between. Looking up the rest from reference TRBV28 and TRBJ2-7 gives the full variable domain: DVKVTQSSRYLVKRTGEKVFLECVQDMDHENMFWYRQDPGLGLRLIYFSYDVKMKEKGDIPEGYSVSREKKERFSLILESASTNQTSMYLCASTKRAGLTYEQYFGPGTRLTVT.

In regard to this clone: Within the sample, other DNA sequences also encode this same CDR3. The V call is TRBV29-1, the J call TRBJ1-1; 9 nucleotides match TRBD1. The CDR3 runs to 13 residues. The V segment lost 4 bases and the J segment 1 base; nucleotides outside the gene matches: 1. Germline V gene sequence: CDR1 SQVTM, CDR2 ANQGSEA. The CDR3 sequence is CSVGGQGNTEAFF. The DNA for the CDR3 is TGCAGCGTTGGGGGACAGGGGAACACTGAAGCTTTCTTT.

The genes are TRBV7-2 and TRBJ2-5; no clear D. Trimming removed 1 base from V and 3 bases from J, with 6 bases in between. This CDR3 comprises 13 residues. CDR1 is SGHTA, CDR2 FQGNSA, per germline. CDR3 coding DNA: TGTGCCAGCAGCTTAGTCCGGGAAGAGACCCAGTACTTC. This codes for CASSLVREETQYF.

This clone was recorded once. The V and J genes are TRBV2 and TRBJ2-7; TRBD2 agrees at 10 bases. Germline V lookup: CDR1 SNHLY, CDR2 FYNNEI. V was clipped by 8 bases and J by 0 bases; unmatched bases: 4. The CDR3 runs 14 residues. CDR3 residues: CASGLAVYSYEQYF. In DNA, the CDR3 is TGTGCCAGCGGACTAGCGGTATACTCCTACGAGCAGTACTTC.

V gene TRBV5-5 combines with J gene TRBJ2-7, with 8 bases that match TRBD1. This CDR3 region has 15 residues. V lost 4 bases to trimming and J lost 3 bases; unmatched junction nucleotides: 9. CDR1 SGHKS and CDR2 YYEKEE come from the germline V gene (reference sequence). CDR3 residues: CASSLSTGTGYEQYF. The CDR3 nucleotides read TGTGCCAGCAGCCTATCCACCGGGACAGGCTACGAGCAGTACTTC.

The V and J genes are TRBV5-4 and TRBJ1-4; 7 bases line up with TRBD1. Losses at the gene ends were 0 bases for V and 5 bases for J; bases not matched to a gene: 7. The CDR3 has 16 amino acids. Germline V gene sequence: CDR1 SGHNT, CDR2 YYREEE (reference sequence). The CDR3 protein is CASSLDVGQSNEKLFF. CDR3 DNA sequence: TGTGCCAGCAGCTTGGATGTGGGACAGAGCAATGAAAAACTGTTTTTT.

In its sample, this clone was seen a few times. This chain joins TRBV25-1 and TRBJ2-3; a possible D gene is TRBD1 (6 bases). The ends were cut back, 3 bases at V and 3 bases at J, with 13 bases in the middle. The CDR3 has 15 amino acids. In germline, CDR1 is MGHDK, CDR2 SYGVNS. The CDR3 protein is CASSDLYRETDTQYF. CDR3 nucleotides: TGTGCCAGCAGTGATCTTTACAGGGAAACAGATACGCAGTATTTT.

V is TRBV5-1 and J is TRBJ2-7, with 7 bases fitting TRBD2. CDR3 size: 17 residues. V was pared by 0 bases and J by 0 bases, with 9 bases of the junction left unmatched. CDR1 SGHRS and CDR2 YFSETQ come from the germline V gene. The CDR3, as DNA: TGCGCCAGCAGCTTGGCAGTAGGGGCTAGCGGCTCCTACGAGCAGTACTTC. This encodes CASSLAVGASGSYEQYF.

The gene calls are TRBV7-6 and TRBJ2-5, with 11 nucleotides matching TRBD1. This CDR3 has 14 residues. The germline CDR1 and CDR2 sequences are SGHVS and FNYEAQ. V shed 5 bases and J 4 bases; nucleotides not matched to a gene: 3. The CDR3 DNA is TGTGCCAGCAGCCCCGGGACAGGGGGAGAGACCCAGTACTTC. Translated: CASSPGTGGETQYF.

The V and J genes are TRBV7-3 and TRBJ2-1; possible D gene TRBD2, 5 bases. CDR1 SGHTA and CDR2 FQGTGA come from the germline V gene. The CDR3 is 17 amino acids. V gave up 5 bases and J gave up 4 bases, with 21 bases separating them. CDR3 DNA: TGTGCCAGCAGCAGTATACCGGGATTCCAATCGTACAATGAGCAGTTCTTC. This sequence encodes CASSSIPGFQSYNEQFF. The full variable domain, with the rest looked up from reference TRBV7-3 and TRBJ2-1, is GAGVSQTPSNKVTEKGKYVELRCDPISGHTALYWYRQSLGQGPEFLIYFQGTGAADDSGLPNDRFFAVRPEGSVSTLKIQRTERGDSAVYLCASSSIPGFQSYNEQFFGPGTRLTVL.

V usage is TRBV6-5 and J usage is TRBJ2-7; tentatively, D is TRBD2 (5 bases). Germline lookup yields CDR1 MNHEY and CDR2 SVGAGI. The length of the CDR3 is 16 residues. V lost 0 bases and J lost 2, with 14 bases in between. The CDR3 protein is CASSYSGIGLPYEQYF. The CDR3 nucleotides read TGTGCCAGCAGTTACTCTGGCATCGGACTTCCCTACGAGCAGTACTTC.

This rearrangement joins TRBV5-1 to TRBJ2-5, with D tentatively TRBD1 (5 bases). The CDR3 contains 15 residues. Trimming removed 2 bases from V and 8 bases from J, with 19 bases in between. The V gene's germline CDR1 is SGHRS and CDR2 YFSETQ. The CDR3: CASSLGAATLSTQYF. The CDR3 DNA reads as TGCGCCAGCAGCTTAGGGGCCGCAACCCTCTCTACCCAGTACTTC.

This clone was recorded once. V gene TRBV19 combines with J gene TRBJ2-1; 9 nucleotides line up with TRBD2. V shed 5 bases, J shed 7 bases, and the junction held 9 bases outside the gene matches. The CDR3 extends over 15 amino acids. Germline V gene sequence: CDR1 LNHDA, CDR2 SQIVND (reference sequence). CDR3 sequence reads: CASSLAGGSLNEQFF. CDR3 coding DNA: TGTGCCAGTAGTCTGGCGGGAGGGTCTTTGAATGAGCAGTTCTTC.

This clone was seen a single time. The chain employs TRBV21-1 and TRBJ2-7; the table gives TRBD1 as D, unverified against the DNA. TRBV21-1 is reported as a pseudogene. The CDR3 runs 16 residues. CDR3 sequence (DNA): TGTGCCAGGGGACCCTCCCGGGACAGCCGTTCCTACGAGCAGTACTTC. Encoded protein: CARGPSRDSRSYEQYF.

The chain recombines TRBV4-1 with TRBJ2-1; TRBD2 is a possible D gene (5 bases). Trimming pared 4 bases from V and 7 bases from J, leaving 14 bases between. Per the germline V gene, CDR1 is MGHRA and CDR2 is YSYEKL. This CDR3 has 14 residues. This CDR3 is CASSPRLARNEQFF. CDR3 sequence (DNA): TGCGCCAGCAGCCCCCGGTTAGCGAGAAATGAGCAGTTCTTC.

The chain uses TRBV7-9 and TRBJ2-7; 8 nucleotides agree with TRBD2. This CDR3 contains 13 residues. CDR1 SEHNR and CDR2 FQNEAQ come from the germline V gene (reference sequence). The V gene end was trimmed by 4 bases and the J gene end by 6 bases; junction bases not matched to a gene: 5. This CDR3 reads CASSSTGGPEQYF. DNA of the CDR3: TGTGCCAGCAGCTCCACGGGAGGGCCCGAGCAGTACTTC. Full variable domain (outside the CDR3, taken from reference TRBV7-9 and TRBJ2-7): DTGVSQNPRHKITKRGQNVTFRCDPISEHNRLYWYRQTLGQGPEFLTYFQNEAQLEKSRLLSDRFSAERPKGSFSTLEIQRTEQGDSAMYLCASSSTGGPEQYFGPGTRLTVT.

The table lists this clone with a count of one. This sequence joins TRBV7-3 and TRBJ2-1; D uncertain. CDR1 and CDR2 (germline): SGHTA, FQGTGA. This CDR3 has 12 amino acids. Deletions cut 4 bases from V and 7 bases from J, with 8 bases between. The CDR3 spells CASSSQLNEQFF. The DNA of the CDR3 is TGTGCCAGCAGCTCCCAGTTGAATGAGCAGTTCTTC.

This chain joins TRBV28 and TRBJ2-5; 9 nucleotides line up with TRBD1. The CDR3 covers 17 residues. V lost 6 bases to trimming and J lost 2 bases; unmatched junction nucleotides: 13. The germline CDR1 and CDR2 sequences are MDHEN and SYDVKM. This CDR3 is CASRSDRGVGGQETQYF. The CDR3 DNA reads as TGTGCCAGCAGGTCGGACAGGGGTGTGGGCGGACAAGAGACCCAGTACTTC.

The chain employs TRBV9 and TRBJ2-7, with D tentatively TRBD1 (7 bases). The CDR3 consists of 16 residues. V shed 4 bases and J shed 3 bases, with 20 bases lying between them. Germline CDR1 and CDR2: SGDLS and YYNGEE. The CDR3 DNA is TGTGCCAGCAGCACCAGCGGGCGGGGACAGTTCTACGAGCAGTACTTC. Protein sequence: CASSTSGRGQFYEQYF.

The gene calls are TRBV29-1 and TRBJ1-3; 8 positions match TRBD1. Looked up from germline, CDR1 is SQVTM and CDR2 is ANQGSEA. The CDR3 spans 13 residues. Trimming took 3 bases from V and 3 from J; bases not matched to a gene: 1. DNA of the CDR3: TGCAGCGTTGAGGGGACAGGTGGAAACACCATATATTTT. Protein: CSVEGTGGNTIYF.

CDR3 protein: CASSQAGTSGSEQYF. For the CDR3, the DNA is TGTGCCAGCAGCCAGGCCGGGACTAGCGGGAGCGAGCAGTACTTC. The chain joins TRBV7-9 to TRBJ2-7; 14 bases match TRBD2. The germline gives CDR1 SEHNR, CDR2 FQNEAQ (reference sequence). V lost 5 bases and J lost 6; bases outside the gene matches: 6. CDR3 length: 15 amino acids. Filled out from reference TRBV7-9 and TRBJ2-7, the complete variable domain reads DTGVSQNPRHKITKRGQNVTFRCDPISEHNRLYWYRQTLGQGPEFLTYFQNEAQLEKSRLLSDRFSAERPKGSFSTLEIQRTEQGDSAMYLCASSQAGTSGSEQYFGPGTRLTVT.

CDR3 sequence reads: CASSPDGGPYNEQFF. The CDR3 region has the DNA TGTGCCAGCAGCCCCGACGGGGGACCCTACAATGAGCAGTTCTTC. The rearrangement links TRBV6-5 to TRBJ2-1, with a possible D match to TRBD2 (6 bases). This CDR3 region has 15 residues. Germline loops: CDR1 MNHEY, CDR2 SVGAGI. V was cut by 6 bases and J by 2 bases, with 14 bases left in between.

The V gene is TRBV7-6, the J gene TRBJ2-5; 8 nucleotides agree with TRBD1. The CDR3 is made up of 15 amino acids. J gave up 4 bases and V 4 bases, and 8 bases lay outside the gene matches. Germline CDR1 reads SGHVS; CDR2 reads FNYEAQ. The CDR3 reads CASSSRPGQGETQYF. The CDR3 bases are TGTGCCAGCAGCTCACGCCCTGGACAGGGAGAGACCCAGTACTTC.

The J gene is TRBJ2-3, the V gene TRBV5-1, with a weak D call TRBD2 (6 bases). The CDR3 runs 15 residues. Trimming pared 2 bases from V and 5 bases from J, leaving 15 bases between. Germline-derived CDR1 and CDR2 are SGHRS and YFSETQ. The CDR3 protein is CASSFRDWRVDTQYF. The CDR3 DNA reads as TGCGCCAGCAGCTTCCGGGACTGGAGGGTAGATACGCAGTATTTT. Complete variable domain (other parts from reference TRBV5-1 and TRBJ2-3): KAGVTQTPRYLIKTRGQQVTLSCSPISGHRSVSWYQQTPGQGLQFLFEYFSETQRNKGNFPGRFSGRQFSNSRSEMNVSTLELGDSALYLCASSFRDWRVDTQYFGPGTRLTVL.

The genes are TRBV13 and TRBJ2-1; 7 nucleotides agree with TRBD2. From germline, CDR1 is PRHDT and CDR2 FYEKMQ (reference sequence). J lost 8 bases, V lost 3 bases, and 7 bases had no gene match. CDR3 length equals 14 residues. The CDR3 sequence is CASSLGGGHYEQFF. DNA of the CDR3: TGTGCCAGCAGCTTGGGGGGAGGGCATTATGAGCAGTTCTTC.

CDR3 in DNA: TGTGCCAGCAGTCGACTAGGGATTTACGAGCAGTACTTC. This translates into CASSRLGIYEQYF. The chain recombines TRBV27 with TRBJ2-7; a weak D match, TRBD2 (6 bases). Germline CDR1 and CDR2: MNHEY and SMNVEV (reference sequence). This CDR3 has 13 residues. The V end lost 5 bases, the J end lost 4 bases, and 12 bases lay between the germline ends.

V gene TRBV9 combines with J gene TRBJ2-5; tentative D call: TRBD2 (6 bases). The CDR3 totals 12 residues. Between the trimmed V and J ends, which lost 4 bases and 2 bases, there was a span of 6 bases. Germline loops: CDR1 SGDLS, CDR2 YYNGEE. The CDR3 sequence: CASSRGQETQYF. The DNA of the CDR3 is TGTGCCAGCAGCCGGGGGCAAGAGACCCAGTACTTC.

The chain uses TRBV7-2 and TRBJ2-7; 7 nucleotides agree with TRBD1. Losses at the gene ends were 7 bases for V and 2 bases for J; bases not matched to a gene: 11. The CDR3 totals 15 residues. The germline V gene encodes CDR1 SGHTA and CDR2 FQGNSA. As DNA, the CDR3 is TGTGCCAGCAAAACGGGACAGCCGGAGCCCTACGAGCAGTACTTC. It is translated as CASKTGQPEPYEQYF.

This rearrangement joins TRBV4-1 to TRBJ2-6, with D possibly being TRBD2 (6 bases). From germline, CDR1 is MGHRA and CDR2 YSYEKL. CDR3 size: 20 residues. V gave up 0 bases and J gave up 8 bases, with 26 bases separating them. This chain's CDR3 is CASSQESVGSSASETNVLTF. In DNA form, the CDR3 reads TGCGCCAGCAGCCAAGAGTCGGTCGGGAGTTCGGCTTCGGAGACCAACGTCCTGACTTTC.

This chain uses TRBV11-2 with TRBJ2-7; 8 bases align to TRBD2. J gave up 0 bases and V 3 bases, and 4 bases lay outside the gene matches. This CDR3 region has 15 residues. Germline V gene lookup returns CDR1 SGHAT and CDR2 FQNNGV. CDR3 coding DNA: TGTGCCAGCAGCTTCCAGCGGGAGTTCTCCTACGAGCAGTACTTC. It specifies CASSFQREFSYEQYF.

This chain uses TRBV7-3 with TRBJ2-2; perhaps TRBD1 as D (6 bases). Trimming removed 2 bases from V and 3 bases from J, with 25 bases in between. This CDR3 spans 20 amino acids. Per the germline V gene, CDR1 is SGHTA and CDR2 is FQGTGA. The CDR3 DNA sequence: TGTGCCAGCAGCTTATGTCACAGGGTAAACACACCGGTATACACCGGGGAGCTGTTTTTT. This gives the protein CASSLCHRVNTPVYTGELFF.

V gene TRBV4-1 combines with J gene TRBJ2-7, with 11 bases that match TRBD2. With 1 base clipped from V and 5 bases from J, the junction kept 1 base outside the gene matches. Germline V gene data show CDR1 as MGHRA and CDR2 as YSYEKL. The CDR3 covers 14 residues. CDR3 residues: CASSQVTSGNEQYF. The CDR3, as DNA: TGCGCCAGCAGCCAAGTGACTAGCGGGAACGAGCAGTACTTC.